These 22 T cell receptor beta chains came from one sample sequenced in a study of blood T cell repertoires in COVID-19. TCRdb keeps only in-frame clones here, not all; method: immunoSEQ multiplex PCR. The table has some 110,000 clones, roughly nine tenths seen once; the top ten hold around 8%. Sequenced material: peripheral blood. Receptors originate from a man in his sixties or seventies who had recovered from COVID-19.

The chain couples TRBV27 to TRBJ1-6; D might be TRBD1 (6 bases). The CDR3 runs 13 residues. Per the germline V gene, CDR1 is MNHEY and CDR2 is SMNVEV (reference sequence). Trimming took 3 bases from V and 9 from J, leaving 9 bases between them. The DNA for the CDR3 is TGTGCCAGCAGTTTCGGACAGTTTTCACCCCTCCACTTT. Translation: CASSFGQFSPLHF.

The genes are TRBV6-7 and TRBJ1-4; tentative D call: TRBD1 (5 bases). TRBV6-7 is given ORF status, its function remaining uncertain. This CDR3 is built from 20 residues. Trimming stripped 7 bases from V and 4 bases from J, with 31 bases between. For the CDR3, the DNA is TGTGCCAGCACCCTAAGGTGGGGCCACGGAGCGCCCTTCTGTAATGAAAAACTGTTTTTT. Translation: CASTLRWGHGAPFCNEKLFF.

As concerns this clone: At the DNA level, this CDR3 is encoded by other sequences in the same sample as well. V is TRBV7-3 and J is TRBJ1-1; D not resolved. Deletions cut 5 bases from V and 1 base from J, with 8 bases between. The CDR3 totals 13 residues. Per germline, CDR1 SGHTA and CDR2 FQGTGA. CDR3 nucleotide sequence: TGTGCCAGCAGCCCCCGGGAGAACACTGAAGCTTTCTTT. This sequence encodes CASSPRENTEAFF.

This clone was counted once. This chain uses TRBV19 with TRBJ1-2; 9 nucleotides match TRBD1. After removal of 4 bases from V and 7 bases from J, the junction contained 10 bases not matched to a gene. Germline CDR1 reads LNHDA; CDR2 reads SQIVND (reference sequence). The CDR3 totals 15 residues. DNA for the CDR3: TGTGCCAGTAGTAACAACAGGGGGCGAGTTGGTGGCTACACCTTC. As protein: CASSNNRGRVGGYTF. Full variable domain (missing parts from reference TRBV19 and TRBJ1-2): DGGITQSPKYLFRKEGQNVTLSCEQNLNHDAMYWYRQDPGQGLRLIYYSQIVNDFQKGDIAEGYSVSREKKESFPLTVTSAQKNPTAFYLCASSNNRGRVGGYTFGSGTRLTVV.

This clone has only one observation. This chain connects TRBV28 to TRBJ2-5, with TRBD2 matching over 7 bases. V shed 8 bases and J 2 bases; nucleotides not matched to a gene: 17. This CDR3 is built from 17 residues. Looked up from germline, CDR1 is MDHEN and CDR2 is SYDVKM. The CDR3 loop is CASLTRLAIRTQETQYF. CDR3 in DNA: TGTGCCAGCCTCACCAGACTAGCCATAAGGACACAAGAGACCCAGTACTTC.

V is TRBV4-2 and J is TRBJ1-2, with D unresolved. The CDR3 totals 11 residues. Germline V lookup: CDR1 LGHNA, CDR2 YNFKEQ. V shed 3 bases and J shed 7 bases, with 6 bases lying between them. CDR3 coding DNA: TGTGCCAGCAGCCACGCGGGTGGCTACACCTTC. Its protein product is CASSHAGGYTF.

J is TRBJ2-3 and V is TRBV7-2; 9 bases are a match to TRBD1. The germline CDR1 and CDR2 sequences are SGHTA and FQGNSA. The CDR3 is 13 residues long. The CDR3 loop reads CAGQGSSTDTQYF. CDR3 bases: TGTGCGGGACAGGGTTCTAGCACAGATACGCAGTATTTT.

This clone was counted only a few times. This chain connects TRBV6-5 to TRBJ2-7; D perhaps matches TRBD2 (5 bases). Germline assignment: CDR1 MNHEY and CDR2 SVGAGI. This CDR3 region has 11 residues. V was cut by 6 bases and J by 5 bases, with 8 bases left in between. The DNA of the CDR3 is TGTGCCAGCAGACTAGGCCACGAGCAGTACTTC. Its protein product is CASRLGHEQYF.

The chain employs TRBV28 and TRBJ2-7, with 10 bases fitting TRBD1. The CDR3 runs 16 residues. V lost 6 bases to trimming and J lost 3 bases; unmatched junction nucleotides: 11. Per germline, CDR1 MDHEN and CDR2 SYDVKM. The CDR3 here is CASSLSGTGVFYEQYF. The CDR3 coding sequence is TGTGCCAGCAGCCTATCCGGGACAGGGGTCTTCTACGAGCAGTACTTC.

The chain links TRBV6-5 to TRBJ1-5; a possible D gene is TRBD1 (5 bases). The CDR3 has 13 amino acids. The V and J ends lost 6 bases and 8 bases respectively, with 14 bases between them. Looked up from germline, CDR1 is MNHEY and CDR2 is SVGAGI. The CDR3 spells CASSMGLTEPQHF. CDR3 in DNA: TGTGCCAGCAGCATGGGATTGACAGAGCCCCAGCATTTT.

This chain uses TRBV7-3 with TRBJ2-7; 14 positions match TRBD2. The ends lost 5 bases at V and 10 bases at J; junction bases unmatched: 7. Germline V lookup: CDR1 SGHTA, CDR2 FQGTGA. The CDR3 has 14 amino acids. The CDR3, as DNA: TGTGCCAGCAGCCCAGGACTAGCGGGGGGCCTTCAGTACTTC. Translation: CASSPGLAGGLQYF.

CDR3 protein: CASSDSVSGRASGAFF. The CDR3 coding sequence is TGTGCCAGCAGTGACTCCGTTTCTGGCAGGGCGAGTGGAGCTTTCTTT. The chain employs TRBV6-4 and TRBJ1-1; maybe TRBD1 (5 bases). V was clipped by 0 bases and J by 10 bases, with 21 bases between them. This CDR3 region has 16 residues. Germline V CDR1 and CDR2: MRHNA, SNTAGT.

The V gene is TRBV2, the J gene TRBJ2-7, with D possibly matching TRBD2 (5 bases). The CDR3 consists of 12 residues. Germline lookup yields CDR1 SNHLY and CDR2 FYNNEI. The V end lost 7 bases, the J end lost 7 bases, and 14 bases lay between the germline ends. The CDR3: CASTLWRSEQYF. In nucleotides, the CDR3 is TGTGCCAGCACCCTGTGGAGGTCGGAGCAGTACTTC. Variable domain in full (rest from reference TRBV2 and TRBJ2-7): EPEVTQTPSHQVTQMGQEVILRCVPISNHLYFYWYRQILGQKVEFLVSFYNNEISEKSEIFDDQFSVERPDGSNFTLKIRSTKLEDSAMYFCASTLWRSEQYFGPGTRLTVT.

J is TRBJ2-5 and V is TRBV28; a possible D gene is TRBD2 (5 bases). The CDR3 extends over 15 amino acids. V was pared by 0 bases and J by 2 bases, with 10 bases between. Per the germline V gene, CDR1 is MDHEN and CDR2 is SYDVKM. CDR3 in DNA: TGTGCCAGCAGTTTATGGAAAAGGGAGCAAGAGACCCAGTACTTC. Protein product: CASSLWKREQETQYF.

The chain has TRBV9 and TRBJ1-6; D is unclear. Per germline, CDR1 SGDLS and CDR2 YYNGEE. The CDR3 loop spans 15 amino acids. V was pared by 4 bases and J by 7 bases, with 15 bases between. In DNA, the CDR3 is TGTGCCAGCAGCCCGGGTGAGCTCCTGAATTCACCCCTCCACTTT. This translates into CASSPGELLNSPLHF.

Here the CDR3 reads CASSPGTSGAGETQYF. In DNA, the CDR3 is TGTGCCAGCAGCCCCGGGACTAGCGGGGCAGGGGAGACCCAGTACTTC. The chain has TRBV11-3 and TRBJ2-5, with 13 bases matching TRBD2. Germline values: CDR1 SGHNT, CDR2 YENEEA. The trim removed 5 bases at V and 5 bases at J, leaving 8 bases unmatched. The length of the CDR3 is 16 residues.

The CDR3 DNA follows: TGTGCCAGCAGTCCAACAGTTTACTATGGCTACACCTTC. Protein: CASSPTVYYGYTF. The rearrangement links TRBV2 to TRBJ1-2; D remains unclear. V lost 5 bases, J lost 3 bases, and 10 bases lay in between. This CDR3 is built from 13 residues. Germline CDR1 and CDR2: SNHLY and FYNNEI.

This clone was seen more than once but under ten times. This chain uses TRBV28 with TRBJ2-3, with 7 bases aligning to TRBD2. Per germline, CDR1 MDHEN and CDR2 SYDVKM. The trim removed 3 bases at V and 4 bases at J, leaving 4 bases unmatched. The CDR3 sequence is 14 residues long. The CDR3 DNA sequence: TGTGCCAGCAGTTTGGCGGGGGACGCAGATACGCAGTATTTT. Translated, it gives CASSLAGDADTQYF.

The rearrangement joins TRBV28 to TRBJ2-7, with a tentative D call TRBD1 (6 bases). Germline V lookup: CDR1 MDHEN, CDR2 SYDVKM. CDR3 length: 15 residues. Trimming stripped 3 bases from V and 3 bases from J, with 15 bases between. CDR3 nucleotide sequence: TGTGCCAGCAGTTTTTCCACCGGGACACACTACGAGCAGTACTTC. The encoded protein is CASSFSTGTHYEQYF.

The V and J genes are TRBV6-5 and TRBJ2-3; D perhaps matches TRBD1 (7 bases). The V end was cut by 6 bases, the J end by 2 bases, with 12 bases between. This CDR3 region has 14 residues. The germline V gene has CDR1 MNHEY and CDR2 SVGAGI. The DNA of the CDR3 is TGTGCCAGCAGCCTCAGGGGGGCCACAGATACGCAGTATTTT. Its translation: CASSLRGATDTQYF.

The table lists this clone with a few counts. CDR3 coding DNA: TGTGCCAGCAGCCAGACTAGCGTTCACAATGAGCAGTTCTTC. Translating it yields CASSQTSVHNEQFF. The V and J genes are TRBV14 and TRBJ2-1; the match to TRBD2 covers 8 bases. The CDR3 consists of 14 residues. CDR1 and CDR2 (germline): SGHDN, FVKESK. V was pared by 3 bases and J by 5 bases, with 3 bases of the junction left unmatched.

The V and J genes are TRBV12-3 or TRBV12-4 and TRBJ2-7, with a weak D call TRBD1 (5 bases). The length of the CDR3 is 12 residues. V was cut by 3 bases and J by 6 bases, with 9 bases left in between. DNA of the CDR3: TGTGCCAGCAGTTTTCGAAGGGGCGAGCAGTACTTC. It translates to CASSFRRGEQYF.